Listed here are 27 T cell receptor beta chains from one sample, sequenced in a study of T cell repertoires in cytomegalovirus infection. These receptors have no identified antigens. TCRdb analysed the reads with MiXCR anew, one entry per CDR3 protein. The profile covers 60,000 to 75,000 distinct CDR3 sequences, with 20% to 25% appearing a single time and 79% taken by the ten largest. Sequencing used PBMCs, sequenced either directly or after in vitro stimulation (not recorded which). The origin of the receptors is a human donor in good health (CMV status not recorded). Some clones in this sample may be carry-over from other donors' samples.

This clonotype was counted between two and nine times. The chain employs TRBV7-6 and TRBJ2-3, with 7 bases that match TRBD1. Germline assignment: CDR1 SGHVS and CDR2 FNYEAQ. Germline trimming cut 2 bases from V and 4 bases from J; bases unmatched to any gene: 9. The CDR3 contains 16 residues. The CDR3 region is CASSLKQGFRADTQYF. The CDR3 nucleotides are TGTGCCAGCAGCTTAAAACAGGGGTTTCGGGCAGATACGCAGTATTTT.

The sample holds many counts of this clonotype. The chain carries TRBV7-9 and TRBJ2-1; no firm D call. The CDR3 contains 12 residues. The V and J ends lost 5 bases and 8 bases respectively, with 10 bases between them. Germline-derived CDR1 and CDR2 are SEHNR and FQNEAQ (reference sequence). The CDR3 DNA follows: TGTGCCAGCAGCCCAGATAGTGATGAGCAGTTCTTC. Translating it yields CASSPDSDEQFF.

This clonotype was counted between two and nine times. V gene TRBV27 combines with J gene TRBJ1-5; D unresolved. Germline V gene lookup returns CDR1 MNHEY and CDR2 SMNVEV (reference sequence). The CDR3 runs 12 residues. V was trimmed by 3 bases and J by 0 bases, leaving 0 bases between them. Here the CDR3 reads CASSFSNQPQHF. The CDR3 DNA reads as TGTGCCAGCAGTTTTAGCAATCAGCCCCAGCATTTT.

This clonotype turned up a few times. The gene calls are TRBV28 and TRBJ1-1; D may be TRBD1 (5 bases). The CDR3 sequence is 15 residues long. Germline CDR1 and CDR2: MDHEN and SYDVKM. Deletions cut 2 bases from V and 5 bases from J, with 15 bases between. In nucleotides, the CDR3 is TGTGCCAGCAGTTTAGGATTCGGGGGGTTGACTGAAGCTTTCTTT. As protein: CASSLGFGGLTEAFF.

This clonotype turned up a few times. The V and J genes are TRBV4-1 and TRBJ1-4; weak D call: TRBD1 (5 bases). This CDR3 spans 17 amino acids. CDR1 is MGHRA, CDR2 YSYEKL, per germline. V dropped 4 bases and J dropped 0 bases, with 15 bases sitting between them. The CDR3 coding sequence is TGCGCCAGCAGCCTGAGCCCGGGGGGGACAACTAATGAAAAACTGTTTTTT. Protein: CASSLSPGGTTNEKLFF.

A few counts support this clonotype. The chain recombines TRBV7-8 with TRBJ2-1; D is possibly TRBD2 (7 bases). Trimming took off 4 bases at V and 7 bases at J, with 14 bases between the two ends. Per the germline V gene, CDR1 is SGHVS and CDR2 is FQNEAQ. The CDR3 is made up of 14 amino acids. The CDR3 sequence is CASSWGAGVNEQFF. CDR3 DNA sequence: TGTGCCAGCAGCTGGGGGGCGGGAGTAAATGAGCAGTTCTTC. Combining the CDR3 with reference TRBV7-8 and TRBJ2-1 gives the whole variable domain GAGVSQSPRYKVAKRGQDVALRCDPISGHVSLFWYQQALGQGPEFLTYFQNEAQLDKSGLPSDRFFAERPEGSVSTLKIQRTQQEDSAVYLCASSWGAGVNEQFFGPGTRLTVL.

This clonotype has more than one count but fewer than ten. The chain recombines TRBV7-8 with TRBJ1-6, with TRBD1 identical over 9 bases. Unmatched junction bases numbered 6, after V lost 6 bases and J lost 9 bases. The germline V gene encodes CDR1 SGHVS and CDR2 FQNEAQ. This CDR3 region has 14 residues. The CDR3 nucleotides read TGTGCCAGCAGTCGGGGACAGGGAAGTTCACCCCTCCACTTT. This codes for CASSRGQGSSPLHF. Filled out from reference TRBV7-8 and TRBJ1-6, the complete variable domain reads GAGVSQSPRYKVAKRGQDVALRCDPISGHVSLFWYQQALGQGPEFLTYFQNEAQLDKSGLPSDRFFAERPEGSVSTLKIQRTQQEDSAVYLCASSRGQGSSPLHFGNGTRLTVT.

This clonotype was detected ten times or more. The chain is built from TRBV6-2 or TRBV6-3 and TRBJ2-3; 14 nucleotides line up with TRBD2. Germline CDR1 MNHEY, CDR2 SVGEGT. The CDR3 covers 23 residues. With 2 bases clipped from V and 1 base from J, the junction kept 20 bases outside the gene matches. The CDR3 sequence is CASSYIHLGLAGGMRSGTDTQYF. The CDR3 coding sequence is TGTGCCAGCAGTTACATTCACCTTGGACTAGCGGGAGGAATGCGGTCAGGCACAGATACGCAGTATTTT.

This clonotype has a count of ten or more. As DNA, the CDR3 is TGTGCCAGCAGCCCCCCTCAGGGGGTCGGGGACACTGAAGCTTTCTTT. This encodes CASSPPQGVGDTEAFF. This sequence joins TRBV28 and TRBJ1-1; TRBD1 aligns across 7 bases. V shed 6 bases, J shed 3 bases, and the junction held 13 bases outside the gene matches. The germline CDR1 and CDR2 sequences are MDHEN and SYDVKM. The CDR3 covers 16 residues.

There are a few counts of this clonotype. This chain connects TRBV20-1 to TRBJ2-7; TRBD2 agrees at 11 bases. Germline V lookup: CDR1 DFQATT, CDR2 SNEGSKA (reference sequence). The length of the CDR3 is 18 residues. J gave up 4 bases and V 3 bases, and 17 bases lay outside the gene matches. The CDR3 loop reads CSASFPPGTSGAGYEQYF. The CDR3 bases are TGCAGTGCTAGCTTTCCTCCGGGGACTAGCGGTGCGGGGTACGAGCAGTACTTC.

This chain connects TRBV11-3 to TRBJ1-6; the D is unclear. V lost 2 bases and J 16 bases, leaving 9 bases between the germline ends. The germline CDR1 and CDR2 sequences are SGHNT and YENEEA. The CDR3 runs to 11 residues. The CDR3 sequence: CASSLSGILHF. The CDR3 region has the DNA TGTGCCAGCAGCTTAAGTGGGATACTCCACTTT.

The CDR3 sequence: CASSLGGWNQPQHF. In DNA, the CDR3 is TGTGCCAGCAGCTTGGGCGGGTGGAATCAGCCCCAGCATTTT. V is TRBV5-6 and J is TRBJ1-5; D gene ambiguous. Trimming removed 0 bases at V and 4 bases at J, with 8 bases between. The germline V gene has CDR1 SGHDT and CDR2 YYEEEE. The CDR3 sequence is 14 residues long.

This clonotype was picked up many times. V usage is TRBV7-2 and J usage is TRBJ1-6; D gene unclear. Deletions cut 1 base from V and 6 bases from J, with 7 bases between. CDR1 and CDR2 from the germline V gene are SGHTA and FQGNSA. CDR3 length equals 14 residues. CDR3 amino acids: CASSLDMLNSPLHF. The CDR3 region has the DNA TGTGCCAGCAGCTTAGACATGCTTAATTCACCCCTCCACTTT.

CDR3 protein: CASSFGSPGYIQYF. CDR3 DNA: TGTGCCAGCAGCTTCGGGAGTCCCGGCTACATTCAGTACTTC. V usage is TRBV6-2 or TRBV6-3 and J usage is TRBJ2-4; a possible D gene is TRBD2 (6 bases). Germline V gives CDR1 MNHEY, CDR2 SVGEGT. This CDR3 is 14 amino acids long. V was cut by 6 bases and J by 8 bases, with 17 bases left in between.

This clonotype was recorded at least ten times. This sequence joins TRBV7-2 and TRBJ2-5; 10 bases line up with TRBD2. There are 15 residues in the CDR3. Trimming removed 5 bases from V and 5 bases from J; junction bases left unmatched: 8. Per germline, CDR1 SGHTA and CDR2 FQGNSA. The CDR3 sequence: CASSLSGRAGETQYF. The CDR3 region has the DNA TGTGCCAGCAGCCTGAGCGGGAGGGCCGGGGAGACCCAGTACTTC.

The table lists this clonotype with many counts. The chain couples TRBV7-8 to TRBJ2-7; 11 bases are a match to TRBD2. V was pared by 5 bases and J by 6 bases, with 9 bases of the junction left unmatched. CDR1 is SGHVS, CDR2 FQNEAQ, per germline. This CDR3 region has 15 residues. CDR3 sequence reads: CASSLTSGIRGEQYF. The CDR3, as DNA: TGTGCCAGCAGCCTGACTAGCGGGATTCGCGGCGAGCAGTACTTC.

Many counts were recorded for this clonotype. The chain has TRBV12-3 or TRBV12-4 and TRBJ1-2; D gene ambiguous. V was cut by 3 bases and J by 4 bases, with 12 bases left in between. The length of the CDR3 is 14 residues. The CDR3 loop reads CASSFGRGGYGYTF. CDR3 DNA sequence: TGTGCCAGCAGTTTTGGTCGGGGTGGCTATGGCTACACCTTC.

The chain employs TRBV6-1 and TRBJ2-3; possibly TRBD1 or TRBD2 for D (5 bases each). CDR1 and CDR2 from the germline V gene are MNHNS and SASEGT. V was clipped by 7 bases and J by 2 bases, with 13 bases between them. The CDR3 runs to 14 residues. The CDR3 region is CASIRTGATDTQYF. CDR3 sequence (DNA): TGTGCCAGCATCCGCACCGGGGCCACAGATACGCAGTATTTT.

V is TRBV7-2 and J is TRBJ2-2; unclear D gene. This CDR3 is built from 17 residues. Germline-derived CDR1 and CDR2 are SGHTA and FQGNSA. V was cut by 2 bases and J by 0 bases, with 13 bases left in between. The CDR3 region has the DNA TGTGCCAGCAGCTTATTTTTCCAGCGTCCGAACACCGGGGAGCTGTTTTTT. Its protein is CASSLFFQRPNTGELFF.

This clonotype was detected only once. This sequence joins TRBV7-3 and TRBJ2-5; TRBD1 agrees at 12 bases. The CDR3 runs 20 residues. CDR1 is SGHTA, CDR2 FQGTGA, per germline. Trimming at V came to 5 bases and at J to 5 bases, leaving 21 bases not matched to a gene. CDR3 sequence reads: CASSIAQGTGGAMTVETQYF. CDR3 DNA sequence: TGTGCCAGCAGCATAGCTCAGGGGACAGGGGGCGCGATGACGGTGGAGACCCAGTACTTC.

CDR3 region: CASSQMREIEETQYF. The DNA of the CDR3 is TGTGCCAGCAGCCAAATGAGGGAGATCGAAGAGACCCAGTACTTC. The J gene is TRBJ2-5, the V gene TRBV5-4, with D tentatively TRBD2 (5 bases). Germline CDR1 reads SGHNT; CDR2 reads YYREEE (reference sequence). The CDR3 covers 15 residues. V was clipped by 4 bases and J by 3 bases, with 16 bases between them.

As to this clonotype: This may be a read error, as it is one base from a much larger clone. The chain uses TRBV7-3 and TRBJ2-2; no definite D call. Trimming cost V 6 bases and J 1 base, with 9 bases left between them. Germline CDR1 and CDR2: SGHTA and FQGTGA. The length of the CDR3 is 14 residues. In DNA, the CDR3 is TGTGCCAGCAGACGCCAGTTGAACACCGGGGAGCTGTTTTTT. It yields the protein CASRRQLNTGELFF.

This clonotype was recorded a few times. The rearrangement links TRBV18 to TRBJ2-7, with a weak D call TRBD2 (7 bases). With 3 bases removed from V and 5 bases from J, the gap between germline ends came to 17 bases. The CDR3 extends over 15 amino acids. The germline CDR1 and CDR2 sequences are KGHSH and LQKENI. The CDR3 spells CASSPGTLRGDEQYF. The CDR3 DNA reads as TGTGCCAGCTCACCGGGGACACTTCGGGGGGACGAGCAGTACTTC.

The gene calls are TRBV7-9 and TRBJ1-6, with TRBD1 matching over 9 bases. The CDR3 has 14 amino acids. The germline gives CDR1 SEHNR, CDR2 FQNEAQ (reference sequence). With V trimmed by 11 bases and J by 4 bases, 6 bases remained unmatched. The CDR3 sequence: CAVQQGAYNSPLHF. CDR3 DNA: TGTGCCGTCCAACAGGGGGCGTATAATTCACCCCTCCACTTT.

The rearrangement links TRBV6-5 to TRBJ2-2; TRBD1 matches at 8 bases. Germline loops: CDR1 MNHEY, CDR2 SVGAGI. The CDR3 spans 17 residues. With V trimmed by 6 bases and J by 2 bases, 11 bases remained unmatched. Written as DNA, the CDR3 is TGTGCCAGCAGCCGGGACAGGCCGACTCTAAACACCGGGGAGCTGTTTTTT. Its translation is CASSRDRPTLNTGELFF.

This clonotype has a count of ten or more. The chain is built from TRBV7-2 and TRBJ2-1; 8 positions match TRBD2. After removal of 2 bases from V and 8 bases from J, the junction contained 8 bases not matched to a gene. The CDR3 has 15 amino acids. Germline V gives CDR1 SGHTA, CDR2 FQGNSA. Here the CDR3 reads CASSLSGTRSDEQFF. In DNA form, the CDR3 reads TGTGCCAGCAGCTTATCCGGGACTAGGTCGGATGAGCAGTTCTTC.

This clonotype was detected only a few times. Written as DNA, the CDR3 is TGTGCCAGCAGCGGCGGGGCGAACACCGGGGAGCTGTTTTTT. This gives the protein CASSGGANTGELFF. This chain uses TRBV28 with TRBJ2-2, with D maybe TRBD2 (6 bases). Germline CDR1 is MDHEN and CDR2 is SYDVKM. The CDR3 spans 14 residues. V dropped 6 bases and J dropped 0 bases, with 8 bases sitting between them.